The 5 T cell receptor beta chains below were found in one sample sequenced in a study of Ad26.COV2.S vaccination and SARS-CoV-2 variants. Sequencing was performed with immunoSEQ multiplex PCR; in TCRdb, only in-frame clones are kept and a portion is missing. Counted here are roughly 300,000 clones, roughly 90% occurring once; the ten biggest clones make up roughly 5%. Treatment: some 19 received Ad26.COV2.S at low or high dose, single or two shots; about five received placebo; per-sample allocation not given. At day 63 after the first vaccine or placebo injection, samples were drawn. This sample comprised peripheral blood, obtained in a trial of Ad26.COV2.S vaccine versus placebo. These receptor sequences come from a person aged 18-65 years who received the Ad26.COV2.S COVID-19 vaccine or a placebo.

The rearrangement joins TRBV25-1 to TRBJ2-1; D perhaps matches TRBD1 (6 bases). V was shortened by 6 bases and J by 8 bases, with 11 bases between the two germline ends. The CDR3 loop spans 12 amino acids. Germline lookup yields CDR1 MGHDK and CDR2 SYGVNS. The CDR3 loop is CASSRGEDEQFF. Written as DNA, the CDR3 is TGTGCCAGCAGCAGGGGCGAAGATGAGCAGTTCTTC.

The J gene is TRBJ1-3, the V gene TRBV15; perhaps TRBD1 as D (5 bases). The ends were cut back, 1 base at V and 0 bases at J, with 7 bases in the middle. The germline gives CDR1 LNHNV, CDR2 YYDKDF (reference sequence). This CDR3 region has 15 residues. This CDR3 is CATSRGQSSGNTIYF. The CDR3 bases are TGTGCCACCAGCAGAGGACAGAGCTCTGGAAACACCATATATTTT. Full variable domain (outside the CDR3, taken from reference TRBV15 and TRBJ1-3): DAMVIQNPRYQVTQFGKPVTLSCSQTLNHNVMYWYQQKSSQAPKLLFHYYDKDFNNEADTPDNFQSRRPNTSFCFLDIRSPGLGDTAMYLCATSRGQSSGNTIYFGEGSWLTVV.

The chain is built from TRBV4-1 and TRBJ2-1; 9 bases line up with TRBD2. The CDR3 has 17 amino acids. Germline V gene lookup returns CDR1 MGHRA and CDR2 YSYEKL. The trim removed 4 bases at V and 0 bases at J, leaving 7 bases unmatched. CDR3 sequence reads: CASSPTNSGSSYNEQFF. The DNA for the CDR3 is TGCGCCAGCAGCCCTACCAATAGCGGGAGCTCCTACAATGAGCAGTTCTTC.

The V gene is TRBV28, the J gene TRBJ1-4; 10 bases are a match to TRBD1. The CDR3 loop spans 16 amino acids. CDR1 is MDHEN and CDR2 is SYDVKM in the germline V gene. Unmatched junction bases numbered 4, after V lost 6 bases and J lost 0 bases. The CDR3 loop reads CASSPDRGPTNEKLFF. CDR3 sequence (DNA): TGTGCCAGCAGCCCTGACAGGGGGCCAACTAATGAAAAACTGTTTTTT.

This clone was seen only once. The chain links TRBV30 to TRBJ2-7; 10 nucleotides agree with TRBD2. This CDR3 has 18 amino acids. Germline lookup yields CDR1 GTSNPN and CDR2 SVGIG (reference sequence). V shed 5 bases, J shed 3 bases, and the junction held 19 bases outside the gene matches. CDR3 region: CAWSHFSLRLAGVYEQYF. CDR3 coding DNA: TGTGCCTGGTCTCACTTCTCCCTTAGGCTAGCGGGAGTCTACGAGCAGTACTTC.